This T cell receptor (beta chain) was recorded in a study of T cells after yellow fever vaccination. Study-wide points: Weaker, the secondary response had a peak occurring faster, on day 5 versus 15. Shared CD4/CD8 clonotypes were a small share, likely from convergent recombination.

For TCR, cDNA came from 5'RACE template switching, which added a universal primer site and UMIs. TCRdb ran MiXCR on the 5' RACE reads and lists one entry per CDR3 protein. The profile shows about 340,000 distinct CDR3 sequences, approximately 12% of them singletons. In its sample, this clonotype was seen a few times. Its antigen remains unidentified. V shed 4 bases and J 11 bases; nucleotides not matched to a gene: 13. CDR3 length: 14 amino acids. Germline loops: CDR1 SQVTM, CDR2 ANQGSEA. Here the sequenced sample was CD4+ T cells sorted from PBMCs, taken 15 days after the yellow fever booster vaccination. This TCR was recovered from a man between 18 and 35 years old who received the YFV17D yellow fever vaccine. This rearrangement joins TRBV29-1 to TRBJ1-3; 8 positions match TRBD1. The CDR3 nucleotides are TGCAGCGTTGTTCCAGGGGGCGTAGAAGGGCCCATATATTTT. Translated: CSVVPGGVEGPIYF.